The clone carrying this T cell receptor (beta chain) occurred many times. This sample is part of a study of T cells in Graves' hyperthyroidism and ophthalmopathy. Amplification targeted TCR beta CDR3 regions from RNA transcripts. The HTBI primer set served for first-round RT-PCR of the TCR CDR3. TCRdb processed the multiplex PCR reads anew with MiXCR; each CDR3 protein has one entry. The top ten hold under 8% of the sample, which has 250,000 to 300,000 distinct CDR3 sequences, roughly an eighth seen once. V was trimmed by 6 bases and J by 3 bases, leaving 10 bases between them. This CDR3 has 13 residues. CDR1 MNHNS and CDR2 SASEGT come from the germline V gene.

The chain carries TRBV6-1 and TRBJ2-3, with D perhaps TRBD2 (6 bases). This receptor was taken from a woman between 40 and 55 years old with Graves' hyperthyroidism. The specimen was blood. CDR3 in amino acids: CASRRDLTDTQYF. In DNA, the CDR3 is TGTGCCAGCAGGCGGGACCTTACAGATACGCAGTATTTT.